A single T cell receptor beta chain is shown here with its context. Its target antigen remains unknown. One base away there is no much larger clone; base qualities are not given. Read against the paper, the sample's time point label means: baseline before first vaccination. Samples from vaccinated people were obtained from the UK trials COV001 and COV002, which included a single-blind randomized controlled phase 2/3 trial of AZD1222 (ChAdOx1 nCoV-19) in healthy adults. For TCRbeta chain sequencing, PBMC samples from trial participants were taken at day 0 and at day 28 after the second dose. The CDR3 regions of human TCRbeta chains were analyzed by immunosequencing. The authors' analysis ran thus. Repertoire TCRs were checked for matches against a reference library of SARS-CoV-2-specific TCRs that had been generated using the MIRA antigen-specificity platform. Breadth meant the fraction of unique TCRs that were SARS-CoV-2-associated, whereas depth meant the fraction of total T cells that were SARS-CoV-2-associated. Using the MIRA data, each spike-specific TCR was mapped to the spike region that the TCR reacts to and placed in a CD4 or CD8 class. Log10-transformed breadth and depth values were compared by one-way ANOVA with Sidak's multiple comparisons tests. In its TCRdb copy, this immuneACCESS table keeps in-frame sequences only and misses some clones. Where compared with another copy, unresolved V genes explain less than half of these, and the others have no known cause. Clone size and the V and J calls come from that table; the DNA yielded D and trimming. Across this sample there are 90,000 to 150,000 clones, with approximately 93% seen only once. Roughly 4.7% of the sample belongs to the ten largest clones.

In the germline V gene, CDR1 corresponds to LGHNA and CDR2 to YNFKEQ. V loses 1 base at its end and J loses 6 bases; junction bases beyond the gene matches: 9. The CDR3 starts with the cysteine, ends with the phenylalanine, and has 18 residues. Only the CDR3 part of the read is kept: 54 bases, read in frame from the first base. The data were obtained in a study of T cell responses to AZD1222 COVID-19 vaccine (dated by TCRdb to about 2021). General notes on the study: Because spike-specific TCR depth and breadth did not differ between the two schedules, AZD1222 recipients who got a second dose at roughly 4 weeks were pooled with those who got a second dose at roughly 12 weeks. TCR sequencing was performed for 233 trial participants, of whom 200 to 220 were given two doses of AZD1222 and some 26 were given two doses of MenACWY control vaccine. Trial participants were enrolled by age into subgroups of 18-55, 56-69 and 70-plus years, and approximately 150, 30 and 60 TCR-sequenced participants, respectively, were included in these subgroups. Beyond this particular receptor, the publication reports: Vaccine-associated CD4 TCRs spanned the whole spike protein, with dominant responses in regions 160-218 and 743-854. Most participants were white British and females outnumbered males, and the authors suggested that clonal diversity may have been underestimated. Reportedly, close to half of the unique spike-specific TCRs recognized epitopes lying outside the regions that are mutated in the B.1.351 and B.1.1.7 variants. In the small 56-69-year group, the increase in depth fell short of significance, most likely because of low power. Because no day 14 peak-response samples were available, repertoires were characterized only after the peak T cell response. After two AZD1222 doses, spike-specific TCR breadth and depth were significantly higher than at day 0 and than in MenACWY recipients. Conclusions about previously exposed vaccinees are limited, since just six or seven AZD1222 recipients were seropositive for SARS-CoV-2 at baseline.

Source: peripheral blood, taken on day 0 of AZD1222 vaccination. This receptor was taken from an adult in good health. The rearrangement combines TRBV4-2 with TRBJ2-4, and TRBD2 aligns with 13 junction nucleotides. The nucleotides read TGTGCCAGCAGCCAAGGTCGAGCACTAGCGGGGGGGATAAACATTCAGTACTTC. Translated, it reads CASSQGRALAGGINIQYF.